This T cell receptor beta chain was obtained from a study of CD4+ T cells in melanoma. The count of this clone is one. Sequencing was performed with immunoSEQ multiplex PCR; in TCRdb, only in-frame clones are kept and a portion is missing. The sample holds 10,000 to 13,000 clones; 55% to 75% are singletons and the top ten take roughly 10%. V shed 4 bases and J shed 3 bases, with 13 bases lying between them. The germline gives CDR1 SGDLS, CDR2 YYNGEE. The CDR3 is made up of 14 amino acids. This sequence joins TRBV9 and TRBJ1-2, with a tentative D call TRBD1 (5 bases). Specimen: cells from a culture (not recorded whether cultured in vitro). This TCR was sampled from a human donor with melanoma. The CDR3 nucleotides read TGTGCCAGCAGCCCGGGACGAGGATACTATGGCTACACCTTC. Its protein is CASSPGRGYYGYTF.